This T cell receptor (beta chain) was identified in a study of cytomegalovirus exposure and HLA in healthy donors. Study details: Researchers found that around 80% of under 450 genotyped donors fell within the Caucasian-associated ancestry cluster. Notes on the study in general: TCR beta chain V- and J-gene trimming was linked, in a later analysis, to a missense variant in DCLRE1C. Analysis performed later showed TCR beta chains linked to HLA being more clonally expanded than equally common others.

V dropped 4 bases and J dropped 2 bases, with 15 bases sitting between them. This CDR3 region has 17 residues. Germline assignment: CDR1 MGHRA and CDR2 YSYEKL. In the PCR, 60 Vbeta and 13 Jbeta primers were used. Libraries were prepared by immunoSEQ multiplex PCR; TCRdb keeps only in-frame clonotypes and omits some of them. The data show under 90,000 clones, 60% to 70% seen once. About this clone: As yet, its antigen is unknown.

The chain recombines TRBV4-1 with TRBJ1-6; weak D call: TRBD1 (5 bases). The TCR originated in a man aged 35 to 55 in good health and CMV-seropositive. The specimen sequenced was PBMCs. The DNA of the CDR3 is TGCGCCAGCAGCCCGGGACTTCCCACGGCCTATAATTCACCCCTCCACTTT. Protein: CASSPGLPTAYNSPLHF.